This T cell receptor (beta chain) was retrieved from a study of technical replicates of blood from several donors. The CDR3 runs to 15 residues. From germline, CDR1 is SGHAT and CDR2 FQNNGV. The V segment lost 1 base and the J segment 4 bases; nucleotides outside the gene matches: 0. The repertoire was sequenced with immunoSEQ multiplex PCR; TCRdb's copy has only in-frame clones and lacks some. The table records about 100,000 clones, approximately 94% of them present only once. The chain combines TRBV11-2 with TRBJ2-2; 10 bases are shared with TRBD1. Source material: T cells isolated from PBMCs. The receptor was derived from a human donor in good health. CDR3 region: CASSLGTGGTGELFF. The CDR3 nucleotides are TGTGCCAGCAGCTTAGGGACAGGGGGCACCGGGGAGCTGTTTTTT.